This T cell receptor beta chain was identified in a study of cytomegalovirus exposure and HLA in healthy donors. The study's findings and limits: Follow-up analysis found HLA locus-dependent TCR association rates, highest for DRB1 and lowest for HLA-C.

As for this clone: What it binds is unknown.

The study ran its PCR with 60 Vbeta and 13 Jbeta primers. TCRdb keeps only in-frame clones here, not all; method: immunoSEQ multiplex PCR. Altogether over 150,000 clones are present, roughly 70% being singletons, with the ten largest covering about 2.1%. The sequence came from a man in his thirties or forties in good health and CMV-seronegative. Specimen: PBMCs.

The CDR3 bases are TGTGCCTCTGGACAGGGGGTTGGAGAGACCCAGTACTTC. This translates into CASGQGVGETQYF. V usage is TRBV28 and J usage is TRBJ2-5; 10 nucleotides align to TRBD1. Unmatched junction bases numbered 7, after V lost 11 bases and J lost 4 bases. Germline CDR1 is MDHEN and CDR2 is SYDVKM. The CDR3 extends over 13 amino acids.